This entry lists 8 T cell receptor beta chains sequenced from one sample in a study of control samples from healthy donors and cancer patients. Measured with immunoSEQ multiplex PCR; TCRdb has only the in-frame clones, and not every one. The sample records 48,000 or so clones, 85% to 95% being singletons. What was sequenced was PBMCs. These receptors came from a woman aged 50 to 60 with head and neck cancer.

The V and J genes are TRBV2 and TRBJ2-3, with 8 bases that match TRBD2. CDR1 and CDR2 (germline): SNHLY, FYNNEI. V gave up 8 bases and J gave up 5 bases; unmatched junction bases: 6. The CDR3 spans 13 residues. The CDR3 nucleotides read TGTGCCAGCGCCGGGGGGGCAGGAGATACGCAGTATTTT. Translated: CASAGGAGDTQYF.

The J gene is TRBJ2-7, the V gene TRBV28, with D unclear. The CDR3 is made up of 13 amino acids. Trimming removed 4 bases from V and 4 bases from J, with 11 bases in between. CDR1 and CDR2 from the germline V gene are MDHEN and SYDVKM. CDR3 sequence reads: CASSSPRRYEQYF. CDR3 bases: TGTGCCAGCAGTTCCCCTAGGCGGTACGAGCAGTACTTC.

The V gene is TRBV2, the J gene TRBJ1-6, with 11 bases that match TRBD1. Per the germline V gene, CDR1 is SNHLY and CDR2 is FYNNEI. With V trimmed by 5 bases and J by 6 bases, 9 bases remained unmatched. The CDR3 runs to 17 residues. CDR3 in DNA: TGTGCCAGCAGTCTAAGGACAGGGGGCGCGGGTAATTCACCCCTCCACTTT. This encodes CASSLRTGGAGNSPLHF.

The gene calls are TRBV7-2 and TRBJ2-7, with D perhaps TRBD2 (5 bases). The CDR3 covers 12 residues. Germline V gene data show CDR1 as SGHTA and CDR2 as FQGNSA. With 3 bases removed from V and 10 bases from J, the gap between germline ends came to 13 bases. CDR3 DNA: TGTGCCAGCAGCTTTTTCCGGGAAACCCAGTACTTC. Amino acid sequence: CASSFFRETQYF.

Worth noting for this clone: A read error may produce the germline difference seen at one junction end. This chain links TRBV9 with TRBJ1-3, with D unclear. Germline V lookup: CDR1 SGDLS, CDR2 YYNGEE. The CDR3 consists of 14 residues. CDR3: CTSSPSSLRNTIYF. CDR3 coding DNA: TGTACCAGCAGCCCCTCCTCGTTGAGAAACACCATATATTTT.

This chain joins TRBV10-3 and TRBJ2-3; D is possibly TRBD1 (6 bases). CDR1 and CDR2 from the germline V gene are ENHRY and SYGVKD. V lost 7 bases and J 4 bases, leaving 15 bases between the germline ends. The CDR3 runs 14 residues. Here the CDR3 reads CAIKGVAGPDTQYF. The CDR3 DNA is TGTGCCATCAAGGGGGTCGCCGGCCCAGATACGCAGTATTTT.

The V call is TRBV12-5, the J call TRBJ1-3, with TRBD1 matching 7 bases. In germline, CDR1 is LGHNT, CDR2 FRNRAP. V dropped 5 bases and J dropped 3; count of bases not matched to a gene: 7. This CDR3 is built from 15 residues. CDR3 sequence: CASGETTGNGNTIYF. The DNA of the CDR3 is TGTGCTAGTGGTGAAACGACAGGGAATGGAAACACCATATATTTT.

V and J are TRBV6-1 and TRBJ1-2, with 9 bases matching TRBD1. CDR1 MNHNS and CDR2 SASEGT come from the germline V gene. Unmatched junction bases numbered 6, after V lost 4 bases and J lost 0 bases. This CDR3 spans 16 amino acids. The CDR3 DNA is TGTGCCAGCAGTGTTGGGACAGGGTCGCCTAACTATGGCTACACCTTC. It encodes CASSVGTGSPNYGYTF.